This T cell receptor beta chain was sequenced during a study of T cell responses to AZD1222 COVID-19 vaccine. Study results and caveats: Females made up more of the donors, who were largely white British, and clonal diversity may have come out too low.

TCRdb's copy holds only in-frame clones and misses some; the assay was immunoSEQ multiplex PCR. The repertoire holds around 84,000 clones, with approximately 92% as singletons. To note about this clone: What it binds is not known.

The receptor was isolated from an adult in good health. Sequencing was performed on peripheral blood, taken on day 0 of AZD1222 vaccination.

The CDR3 loop reads CASSQLTGGPYEQYF. Written as DNA, the CDR3 is TGTGCCAGCAGCCAGCTTACAGGGGGACCCTACGAGCAGTACTTC. The chain joins TRBV14 to TRBJ2-7, with TRBD1 matching over 8 bases. Trimming cost V 3 bases and J 2 bases; bases outside gene matches: 6. The CDR3 contains 15 residues. The germline V gene encodes CDR1 SGHDN and CDR2 FVKESK.